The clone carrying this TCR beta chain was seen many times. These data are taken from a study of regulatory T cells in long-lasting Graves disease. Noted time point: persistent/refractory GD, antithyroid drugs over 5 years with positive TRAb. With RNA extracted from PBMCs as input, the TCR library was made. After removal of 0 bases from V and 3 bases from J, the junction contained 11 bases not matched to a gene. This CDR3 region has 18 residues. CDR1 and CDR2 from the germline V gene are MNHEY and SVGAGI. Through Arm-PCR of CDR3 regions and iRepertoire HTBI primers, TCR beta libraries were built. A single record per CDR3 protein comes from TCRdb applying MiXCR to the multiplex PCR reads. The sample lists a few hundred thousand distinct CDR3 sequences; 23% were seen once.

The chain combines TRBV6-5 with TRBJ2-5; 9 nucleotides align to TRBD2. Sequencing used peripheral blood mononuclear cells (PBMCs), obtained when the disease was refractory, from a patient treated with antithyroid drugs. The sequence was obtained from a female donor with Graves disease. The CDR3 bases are TGTGCCAGCAGTTACTCGAACTTATTAGCGGGAGTCAAAGAGACCCAGTACTTC. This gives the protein CASSYSNLLAGVKETQYF.